Presented here are 31 T cell receptor beta chains from one specimen sequenced in a study of cytomegalovirus exposure and HLA in healthy donors. TCRdb's table, derived via immunoSEQ multiplex PCR, lists solely in-frame clones and lacks some. This table holds about 240,000 clones, about 90% found once. Sequenced sample: PBMCs. The receptors stem from a woman in her 30s in good health and CMV-seropositive.

The chain employs TRBV14 and TRBJ2-3, with D maybe TRBD2 (5 bases). The CDR3 totals 14 residues. V was trimmed by 2 bases and J by 6 bases, leaving 12 bases between them. CDR1 is SGHDN and CDR2 is FVKESK in the germline V gene. This chain's CDR3 is CASSQQTRSDTQYF. Here the CDR3 DNA reads TGTGCCAGCAGCCAACAAACTAGGTCGGATACGCAGTATTTT.

This chain connects TRBV19 to TRBJ1-1; possibly TRBD1 for D (6 bases). The germline gives CDR1 LNHDA, CDR2 SQIVND (reference sequence). The CDR3 is 14 residues long. V lost 10 bases to trimming and J lost 0 bases, with 15 bases between them. The chain's CDR3 is CATSPGVMNTEAFF. CDR3 in DNA: TGTGCCACCTCTCCAGGGGTGATGAACACTGAAGCTTTCTTT.

CDR3 sequence reads: CASSGPGQRTNYGYTF. DNA for the CDR3: TGTGCCAGTAGTGGACCGGGACAGAGGACTAACTATGGCTACACCTTC. V and J are TRBV19 and TRBJ1-2; 7 bases line up with TRBD1. The germline gives CDR1 LNHDA, CDR2 SQIVND (reference sequence). The V gene end was trimmed by 5 bases and the J gene end by 0 bases; junction bases not matched to a gene: 9. This CDR3 comprises 16 residues. Full variable domain (remainder filled in from reference TRBV19 and TRBJ1-2): DGGITQSPKYLFRKEGQNVTLSCEQNLNHDAMYWYRQDPGQGLRLIYYSQIVNDFQKGDIAEGYSVSREKKESFPLTVTSAQKNPTAFYLCASSGPGQRTNYGYTFGSGTRLTVV.

CDR3 loop: CASRRIGGQSSYEQYF. CDR3 coding DNA: TGTGCCAGCAGAAGAATCGGGGGACAGAGCTCCTACGAGCAGTACTTC. The rearrangement uses TRBV27 and TRBJ2-7; a weak D match, TRBD1 (7 bases). Germline V gene lookup returns CDR1 MNHEY and CDR2 SMNVEV (reference sequence). The CDR3 is 16 amino acids. V was shortened by 6 bases and J by 0 bases, with 18 bases between the two germline ends.

The V gene is TRBV7-6, the J gene TRBJ1-5, with TRBD1 matching over 11 bases. The CDR3 totals 16 residues. The junction had 6 bases not matched to a gene; V was cut back by 2 bases and J by 6 bases. Germline loops: CDR1 SGHVS, CDR2 FNYEAQ. CDR3 region: CASSLTPGQGGQPQHF. The CDR3 DNA follows: TGTGCCAGCAGCTTAACTCCGGGACAGGGGGGTCAGCCCCAGCATTTT.

This chain connects TRBV19 to TRBJ2-7; 9 bases map to TRBD1. The CDR3 runs to 14 residues. Germline V gene lookup returns CDR1 LNHDA and CDR2 SQIVND (reference sequence). With 8 bases clipped from V and 1 base from J, the junction kept 6 bases outside the gene matches. The CDR3: CASSAGTGSYEQYF. CDR3 coding DNA: TGTGCCAGTTCCGCCGGGACAGGGTCCTACGAGCAGTACTTC. The variable domain in full, with the rest retrieved from reference TRBV19 and TRBJ2-7, is DGGITQSPKYLFRKEGQNVTLSCEQNLNHDAMYWYRQDPGQGLRLIYYSQIVNDFQKGDIAEGYSVSREKKESFPLTVTSAQKNPTAFYLCASSAGTGSYEQYFGPGTRLTVT.

The V call is TRBV5-6, the J call TRBJ2-7, with TRBD1 matching over 8 bases. The CDR3 contains 16 residues. The trim removed 0 bases at V and 3 bases at J, leaving 8 bases unmatched. The germline CDR1 and CDR2 sequences are SGHDT and YYEEEE. The CDR3 DNA reads TGTGCCAGCAGCTTGGGCCCCCCAACAGGGGGCTACGAGCAGTACTTC. This gives the protein CASSLGPPTGGYEQYF.

This rearrangement joins TRBV19 to TRBJ2-7; no definite D call. Trimming removed 8 bases from V and 0 bases from J, with 8 bases in between. CDR1 is LNHDA and CDR2 is SQIVND in the germline V gene (reference sequence). CDR3 size: 12 residues. The chain's CDR3 is CASASGSYEQYF. The CDR3 nucleotides are TGTGCCAGTGCCAGTGGCTCCTACGAGCAGTACTTC.

The CDR3 is CSVVGQSNTEAFF. The CDR3, as DNA: TGCAGCGTGGTGGGACAGTCGAACACTGAAGCTTTCTTT. The rearrangement uses TRBV29-1 and TRBJ1-1, with 7 bases matching TRBD1. V was clipped by 6 bases and J by 1 base; unmatched bases: 5. The CDR3 runs to 13 residues. Germline V lookup: CDR1 SQVTM, CDR2 ANQGSEA.

The chain is built from TRBV27 and TRBJ2-7; 7 bases match TRBD1. Trimming took 9 bases from V and 5 from J; bases not matched to a gene: 16. CDR1 and CDR2 from the germline V gene are MNHEY and SMNVEV (reference sequence). CDR3 length: 15 residues. This CDR3 reads CASSLSPGQLNEQYF. The CDR3 nucleotides are TGTGCCAGTTCCCTTTCCCCGGGACAGCTTAACGAGCAGTACTTC.

This rearrangement joins TRBV7-9 to TRBJ1-1; 10 nucleotides line up with TRBD1. CDR1 and CDR2 (germline): SEHNR, FQNEAQ (reference sequence). V shed 10 bases, J shed 4 bases, and the junction held 12 bases outside the gene matches. There are 15 residues in the CDR3. CDR3 nucleotide sequence: TGTGCCACAGACCGACAGGGGGCGGGTATCACTGAAGCTTTCTTT. Translated, it gives CATDRQGAGITEAFF. The full variable domain, with the rest looked up from reference TRBV7-9 and TRBJ1-1, is DTGVSQNPRHKITKRGQNVTFRCDPISEHNRLYWYRQTLGQGPEFLTYFQNEAQLEKSRLLSDRFSAERPKGSFSTLEIQRTEQGDSAMYLCATDRQGAGITEAFFGQGTRLTVV.

This clone was picked up one time. The V gene is TRBV5-1, the J gene TRBJ2-7, with TRBD2 matching over 9 bases. Germline CDR1 and CDR2: SGHRS and YFSETQ. The CDR3 is 15 residues long. Germline trimming cut 5 bases from V and 1 base from J; bases unmatched to any gene: 7. CDR3 bases: TGCGCCAGCAGGCGGGGGGGCTTACTTTCCTACGAGCAGTACTTC. Residues: CASRRGGLLSYEQYF. Full variable domain (outside the CDR3, taken from reference TRBV5-1 and TRBJ2-7): KAGVTQTPRYLIKTRGQQVTLSCSPISGHRSVSWYQQTPGQGLQFLFEYFSETQRNKGNFPGRFSGRQFSNSRSEMNVSTLELGDSALYLCASRRGGLLSYEQYFGPGTRLTVT.

The chain has TRBV30 and TRBJ2-6; 7 nucleotides agree with TRBD2. This CDR3 has 16 residues. Per germline, CDR1 GTSNPN and CDR2 SVGIG (reference sequence). The ends lost 2 bases at V and 4 bases at J; junction bases unmatched: 8. The CDR3 sequence: CAWSWTRRSGANVLTF. CDR3 nucleotide sequence: TGTGCCTGGAGTTGGACTAGGAGATCGGGGGCCAACGTCCTGACTTTC.

The genes are TRBV6-4 and TRBJ1-3; 7 bases fit TRBD1. Germline CDR1 reads MRHNA; CDR2 reads SNTAGT. This CDR3 contains 17 residues. V was clipped by 5 bases and J by 2 bases; unmatched bases: 12. The CDR3 nucleotides read TGTGCCAGCAGTTTTCTATTAGGCGGGACAGCTGGAAACACCATATATTTT. It encodes CASSFLLGGTAGNTIYF.

This clone was picked up a small number of times. The V and J genes are TRBV15 and TRBJ1-5, with a tentative D call TRBD1 (6 bases). The germline V gene has CDR1 LNHNV and CDR2 YYDKDF (reference sequence). V gave up 1 base and J gave up 2 bases, with 15 bases separating them. This CDR3 spans 17 amino acids. CDR3 sequence reads: CATSRGGQTYGNQPQHF. In nucleotides, the CDR3 is TGTGCCACCAGCAGAGGGGGGCAGACCTATGGCAATCAGCCCCAGCATTTT.

V usage is TRBV2 and J usage is TRBJ2-4; 15 bases are a match to TRBD2. V gave up 0 bases and J gave up 7 bases; unmatched junction bases: 10. Germline V gene sequence: CDR1 SNHLY, CDR2 FYNNEI. The CDR3 is 19 residues long. The CDR3 DNA reads as TGTGCCAGCAGTGAAGCGATAGGACTAGCGGGAGGGCCCAGGAACATTCAGTACTTC. It specifies CASSEAIGLAGGPRNIQYF. The whole variable domain, remainder taken from reference TRBV2 and TRBJ2-4, is EPEVTQTPSHQVTQMGQEVILRCVPISNHLYFYWYRQILGQKVEFLVSFYNNEISEKSEIFDDQFSVERPDGSNFTLKIRSTKLEDSAMYFCASSEAIGLAGGPRNIQYFGAGTRLSVL.

The chain has TRBV19 and TRBJ2-2; D might be TRBD2 (5 bases). With 4 bases removed from V and 8 bases from J, the gap between germline ends came to 14 bases. Germline CDR1 is LNHDA and CDR2 is SQIVND (reference sequence). This CDR3 is built from 14 residues. CDR3 region: CASSRSSWEGELFF. The CDR3 bases are TGTGCCAGTAGTAGGTCCTCATGGGAGGGGGAGCTGTTTTTT.

The CDR3 spells CASSLLAGAYEQYF. The CDR3, as DNA: TGTGCCAGCAGTTTATTGGCAGGGGCCTACGAGCAGTACTTC. The rearrangement uses TRBV27 and TRBJ2-7; possible D gene TRBD1, 6 bases. The V and J ends lost 1 base and 2 bases respectively, with 9 bases between them. The CDR3 has 14 amino acids. Germline lookup yields CDR1 MNHEY and CDR2 SMNVEV (reference sequence).

The chain joins TRBV15 to TRBJ2-7, with a tentative D call TRBD2 (6 bases). V was trimmed by 1 base and J by 5 bases, leaving 18 bases between them. This CDR3 region has 16 residues. Germline assignment: CDR1 LNHNV and CDR2 YYDKDF (reference sequence). The CDR3 loop is CATSRASRGRKNEQYF. The CDR3 nucleotides are TGTGCCACCAGCAGAGCCTCACGTGGGAGGAAGAACGAGCAGTACTTC. Based on the CDR3 plus reference TRBV15 and TRBJ2-7, the full variable domain is DAMVIQNPRYQVTQFGKPVTLSCSQTLNHNVMYWYQQKSSQAPKLLFHYYDKDFNNEADTPDNFQSRRPNTSFCFLDIRSPGLGDTAMYLCATSRASRGRKNEQYFGPGTRLTVT.

The chain joins TRBV11-3 to TRBJ2-1; TRBD1 is a possible D gene (5 bases). The CDR3 totals 14 residues. V dropped 0 bases and J dropped 12 bases, with 15 bases sitting between them. Per germline, CDR1 SGHNT and CDR2 YENEEA. CDR3 sequence: CASSLDWGSPGQFF. The DNA for the CDR3 is TGTGCCAGCAGCTTAGATTGGGGCTCCCCAGGGCAGTTCTTC.

The gene calls are TRBV19 and TRBJ1-2; no definite D call. The CDR3 consists of 10 residues. Trimming took 3 bases from V and 14 from J, leaving 10 bases between them. Looked up from germline, CDR1 is LNHDA and CDR2 is SQIVND (reference sequence). The CDR3 region is CASSIVRRTF. The CDR3, as DNA: TGTGCCAGTAGTATTGTCCGGAGGACCTTC.

The J gene is TRBJ2-5, the V gene TRBV11-3; TRBD2 matches 12 bases. CDR1 is SGHNT and CDR2 is YENEEA in the germline V gene. The CDR3 totals 14 residues. Trimming removed 1 base from V and 9 bases from J; junction bases left unmatched: 3. CDR3 residues: CASSLGLAGVSQYF. The CDR3 region has the DNA TGTGCCAGCAGCTTAGGACTAGCGGGAGTGTCCCAGTACTTC.

This clone has just one count. The gene calls are TRBV4-1 and TRBJ2-1; 10 bases map to TRBD1. Germline V gene data show CDR1 as MGHRA and CDR2 as YSYEKL. V lost 2 bases and J lost 4; bases outside the gene matches: 11. The CDR3 loop spans 18 amino acids. In nucleotides, the CDR3 is TGCGCCAGCAGCCAATTCTCCCGGGACAGGGGATGGTACAATGAGCAGTTCTTC. Translating it yields CASSQFSRDRGWYNEQFF.

CDR3 sequence: CASSPRQVPPDTQYF. As DNA, the CDR3 is TGTGCCAGTAGTCCCCGACAGGTTCCCCCAGATACGCAGTATTTT. The chain has TRBV19 and TRBJ2-3; TRBD1 is a possible D gene (6 bases). The CDR3 has 15 amino acids. The germline V and J ends were trimmed by 5 bases and 4 bases, with 16 bases remaining between them. CDR1 and CDR2 (germline): LNHDA, SQIVND (reference sequence).

V and J are TRBV30 and TRBJ1-2; D gene ambiguous. The CDR3 totals 12 residues. Germline assignment: CDR1 GTSNPN and CDR2 SVGIG (reference sequence). V dropped 3 bases and J dropped 6 bases, with 11 bases sitting between them. The CDR3: CAWRSRGHGYTF. The CDR3 nucleotides are TGTGCCTGGAGATCCCGAGGTCATGGCTACACCTTC.

The chain is built from TRBV6-1 and TRBJ2-7; TRBD1 is a possible D gene (5 bases). In germline, CDR1 is MNHNS, CDR2 SASEGT. The ends were cut back, 6 bases at V and 0 bases at J, with 15 bases in the middle. The CDR3 totals 15 residues. The CDR3 region is CASSADTGRSYEQYF. The CDR3 nucleotides read TGTGCCAGCAGCGCCGATACAGGACGCTCCTACGAGCAGTACTTC.

V gene TRBV10-2 combines with J gene TRBJ2-2; D gene ambiguous. The CDR3 totals 12 residues. V lost 6 bases and J lost 6, with 8 bases in between. CDR1 WSHSY and CDR2 SAAADI come from the germline V gene. CDR3 nucleotide sequence: TGCGCCAGCAGCGGAGTATCCGGGGAGCTGTTTTTT. Residues: CASSGVSGELFF.

This chain connects TRBV10-1 to TRBJ2-2, with 8 bases aligning to TRBD1. Looked up from germline, CDR1 is WNHNN and CDR2 is SYGVQD (reference sequence). The CDR3 is 16 residues long. J gave up 7 bases and V 3 bases, and 10 bases lay outside the gene matches. CDR3 residues: CASSESGRGPIGELFF. CDR3 nucleotide sequence: TGCGCCAGCAGTGAATCGGGCAGGGGGCCGATCGGGGAGCTGTTTTTT.

The chain joins TRBV5-1 to TRBJ2-3; 9 bases line up with TRBD2. J lost 4 bases, V lost 4 bases, and 10 bases had no gene match. This CDR3 is 16 amino acids long. The germline CDR1 and CDR2 sequences are SGHRS and YFSETQ. The DNA of the CDR3 is TGCGCCAGCAGCCCGATCTTTAGCGGGAGCGCAGATACGCAGTATTTT. Its protein product is CASSPIFSGSADTQYF. The full variable domain, its missing parts supplied by reference TRBV5-1 and TRBJ2-3, is KAGVTQTPRYLIKTRGQQVTLSCSPISGHRSVSWYQQTPGQGLQFLFEYFSETQRNKGNFPGRFSGRQFSNSRSEMNVSTLELGDSALYLCASSPIFSGSADTQYFGPGTRLTVL.

The chain recombines TRBV7-6 with TRBJ2-7; D is ambiguous. The V gene's germline CDR1 is SGHVS and CDR2 FNYEAQ. V was trimmed by 5 bases and J by 4 bases, leaving 9 bases between them. The CDR3 extends over 12 amino acids. The CDR3 DNA reads as TGTGCCAGCAGCCACTTTCCGTACGAGCAGTACTTC. Translated: CASSHFPYEQYF.

The genes are TRBV14 and TRBJ2-7; 8 nucleotides line up with TRBD1. Germline assignment: CDR1 SGHDN and CDR2 FVKESK. V shed 1 base, J shed 3 bases, and the junction held 5 bases outside the gene matches. The CDR3 loop spans 15 amino acids. In DNA, the CDR3 is TGTGCCAGCAGCCAAGGGACAGGGATGTTCTACGAGCAGTACTTC. It specifies CASSQGTGMFYEQYF.